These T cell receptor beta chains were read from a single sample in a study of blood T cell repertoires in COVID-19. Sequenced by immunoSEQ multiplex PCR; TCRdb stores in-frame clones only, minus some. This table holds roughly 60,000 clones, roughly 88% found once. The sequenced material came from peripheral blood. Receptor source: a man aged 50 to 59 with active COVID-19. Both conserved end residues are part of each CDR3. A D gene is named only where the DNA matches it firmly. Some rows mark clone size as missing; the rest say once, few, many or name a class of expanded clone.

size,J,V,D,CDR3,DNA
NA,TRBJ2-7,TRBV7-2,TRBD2,CASSFVSGGSYEQYF,TGTGCCAGCAGCTTTGTAAGCGGGGGTTCCTACGAGCAGTACTTC
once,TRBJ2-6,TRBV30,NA,CAWTGQPSGANVLTF,TGTGCCTGGACCGGACAACCCTCTGGGGCCAACGTCCTGACTTTC
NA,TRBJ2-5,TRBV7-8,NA,CASSLRLSGQGETQYF,TGTGCCAGCAGCTTACGGTTGAGTGGACAAGGGGAGACCCAGTACTTC
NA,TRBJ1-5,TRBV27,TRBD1,CASSLARTGEPQHF,TGTGCCAGCAGTTTAGCCCGGACAGGGGAGCCCCAGCATTTT
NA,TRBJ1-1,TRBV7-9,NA,CASSKRGKTVNEAFF,TGTGCCAGCAGCAAACGGGGGAAGACCGTCAATGAAGCTTTCTTT
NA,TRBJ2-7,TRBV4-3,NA,CASSQERGGEQYF,TGCGCCAGCAGCCAAGAAAGGGGTGGGGAGCAGTACTTC
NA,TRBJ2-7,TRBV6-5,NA,CASSYRWGPSYEQYF,TGTGCCAGCAGTTACCGCTGGGGCCCCTCCTACGAGCAGTACTTC
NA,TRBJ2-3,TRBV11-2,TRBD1,CASSLGDRGTDTQYF,TGTGCCAGCAGCTTAGGTGACAGGGGGACAGATACGCAGTATTTT
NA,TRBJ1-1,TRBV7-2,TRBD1,CASSSRQGSNTEAFF,TGTGCCAGCAGCTCCCGACAGGGGTCGAACACTGAAGCTTTCTTT
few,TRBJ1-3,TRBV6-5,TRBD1,CASSRDSATGNTIYF,TGTGCCAGCAGTCGGGACAGCGCGACTGGAAACACCATATATTTT
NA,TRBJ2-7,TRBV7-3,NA,CASSYPLPPYVPLSYEQYF,TGTGCCAGCAGCTACCCGCTACCCCCCTACGTGCCCTTGTCCTACGAGCAGTACTTC
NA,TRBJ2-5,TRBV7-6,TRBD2,CASSLRLAGVGETQYF,TGTGCCAGCAGCCTACGACTAGCGGGGGTTGGGGAGACCCAGTACTTC
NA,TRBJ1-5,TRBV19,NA,CASSAGSNQPQHF,TGTGCCAGTAGTGCCGGGAGCAATCAGCCCCAGCATTTT
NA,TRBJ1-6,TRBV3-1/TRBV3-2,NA,CASSQEGGENSPLHF,TGTGCCAGCAGCCAAGAAGGGGGGGAGAATTCACCCCTCCACTTT
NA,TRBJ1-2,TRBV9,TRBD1,CASSVEWTGANYGYTF,TGTGCCAGCAGCGTAGAGTGGACAGGGGCGAACTATGGCTACACCTTC
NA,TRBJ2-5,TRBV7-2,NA,CASSLEGGAGTQYF,TGTGCCAGCAGCTTAGAGGGGGGGGCTGGGACCCAGTACTTC
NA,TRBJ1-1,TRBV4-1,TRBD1,CASSKGTGWGDTEAFF,TGCGCCAGCAGCAAAGGGACAGGGTGGGGAGACACTGAAGCTTTCTTT
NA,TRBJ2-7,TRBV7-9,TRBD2,CASSLEIVAGDHEQYF,TGTGCCAGCAGCTTAGAAATTGTAGCGGGGGACCACGAGCAGTACTTC
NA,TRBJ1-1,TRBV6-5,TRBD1,CASSYAGTGYDTEAFF,TGTGCCAGCAGTTACGCCGGGACAGGGTATGACACTGAAGCTTTCTTT
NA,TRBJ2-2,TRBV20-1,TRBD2,CSAAGAGELFF,TGCAGTGCCGCGGGGGCCGGGGAGCTGTTTTTT
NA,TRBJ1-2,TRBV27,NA,CASSLDSRIHYGYTF,TGTGCCAGCAGTTTGGACAGCCGTATCCACTATGGCTACACCTTC
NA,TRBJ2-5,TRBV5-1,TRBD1,CASSLGDRGRGETQYF,TGCGCCAGCAGCTTGGGGGACAGGGGGCGAGGGGAGACCCAGTACTTC
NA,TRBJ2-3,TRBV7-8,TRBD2,CASSQEAGPRTDTQYF,TGTGCCAGCAGCCAAGAAGCGGGACCTCGAACAGATACGCAGTATTTT
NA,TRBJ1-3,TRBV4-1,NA,CASSLVDSSGNTIYF,TGCGCCAGCAGCCTAGTCGACAGCTCGGGAAACACCATATATTTT
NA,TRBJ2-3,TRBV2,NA,CASSKRGDTQYF,TGTGCCAGCAGTAAACGGGGGGATACGCAGTATTTT
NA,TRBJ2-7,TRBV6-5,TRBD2,CASSYSSNSGGNEQYF,TGTGCCAGCAGTTACTCGAGCAATAGCGGGGGGAACGAGCAGTACTTC
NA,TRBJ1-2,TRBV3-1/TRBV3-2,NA,CASGTGRGYGYTF,TGTGCCAGCGGAACAGGGCGAGGCTATGGCTACACCTTC
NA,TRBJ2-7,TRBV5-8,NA,CASSFSGGPREQYF,TGTGCCAGCAGTTTTAGCGGCGGACCCCGGGAGCAGTACTTC